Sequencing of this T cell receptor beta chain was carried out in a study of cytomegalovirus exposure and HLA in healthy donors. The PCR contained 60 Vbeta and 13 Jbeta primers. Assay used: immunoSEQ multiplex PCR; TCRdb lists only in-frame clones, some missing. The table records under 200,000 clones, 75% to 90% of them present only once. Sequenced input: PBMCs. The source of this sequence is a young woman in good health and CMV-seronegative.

DNA of the CDR3: TGCGCCAGCAGCTCTACCCCAGGGGCGGGTTACGAGCAGTACTTC. Its translation: CASSSTPGAGYEQYF. V is TRBV5-1 and J is TRBJ2-7; possibly TRBD1 for D (6 bases). Trimming removed 3 bases from V and 4 bases from J, with 17 bases in between. The CDR3 has 15 residues. Germline CDR1 reads SGHRS; CDR2 reads YFSETQ.